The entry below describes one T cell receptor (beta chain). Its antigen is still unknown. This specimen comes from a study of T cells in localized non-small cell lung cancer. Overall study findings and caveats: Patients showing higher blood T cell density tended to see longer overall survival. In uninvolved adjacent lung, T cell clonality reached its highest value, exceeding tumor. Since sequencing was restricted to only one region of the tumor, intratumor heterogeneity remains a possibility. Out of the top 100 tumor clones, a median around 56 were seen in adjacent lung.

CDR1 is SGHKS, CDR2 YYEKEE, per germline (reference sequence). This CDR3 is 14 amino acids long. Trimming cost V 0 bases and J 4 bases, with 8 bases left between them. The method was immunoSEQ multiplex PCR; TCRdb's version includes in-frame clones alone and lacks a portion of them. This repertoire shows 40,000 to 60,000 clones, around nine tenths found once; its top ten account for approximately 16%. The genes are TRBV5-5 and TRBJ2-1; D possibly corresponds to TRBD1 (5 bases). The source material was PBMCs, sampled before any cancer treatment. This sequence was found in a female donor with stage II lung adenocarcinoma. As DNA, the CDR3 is TGTGCCAGCAGCTTGGGGGGCCGGTACAATGAGCAGTTCTTC. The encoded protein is CASSLGGRYNEQFF.